A single sample is the source of the 16 T cell receptor beta chains below, sequenced in a study of sequential checkpoint blockade in melanoma (dated by TCRdb to the late 2010s). The library was prepared using the immunoSEQ multiplex PCR assay. What TCRdb holds here is the immuneACCESS table cut down to in-frame rearrangements. Part of the clones is not present; checked against another copy, under half of the missing clones reflect an unresolved V gene, and the others are unexplained. Counted in this sample were 30,000 to 40,000 clones; roughly 88% of them appeared once. The ten largest clones add up to 12% of the sample. Explained via the paper, the treatment or condition label denotes: randomized to nivolumab then ipilimumab (arm A) or the reverse (arm B). Specimen: CD8+ T cells sorted from blood (inferred from file names), collected from a patient given nivolumab and ipilimumab in sequence. The receptors here all came from a human donor with melanoma.

This chain connects TRBV29-1 to TRBJ2-7, with D unresolved. The CDR3 contains 12 residues. Per the germline V gene, CDR1 is SQVTM and CDR2 is ANQGSEA. V dropped 7 bases and J dropped 2 bases, with 12 bases sitting between them. The CDR3 sequence: CSALESTYEQYF. CDR3 in DNA: TGCAGCGCTCTCGAGAGCACCTACGAGCAGTACTTC.

In its sample, this clone was seen once. This chain uses TRBV12-2 with TRBJ2-7; TRBD2, the D gene given by the table, was not confirmed from the DNA. TRBV12-2 is a pseudogene segment. This CDR3 has 16 amino acids. The CDR3 bases are TGTGCAAGTCGCCCAGACCCTAGCGGGCAATCCTACGAGCAGTACTTC. It translates to CASRPDPSGQSYEQYF.

V and J are TRBV19 and TRBJ2-5; a possible D gene is TRBD1 (6 bases). V gave up 6 bases and J gave up 5 bases, with 13 bases separating them. Germline assignment: CDR1 LNHDA and CDR2 SQIVND (reference sequence). The length of the CDR3 is 13 residues. DNA of the CDR3: TGTGCCAGTAGCGTAGGGGGTCGGGAGACCCAGTACTTC. This translates into CASSVGGRETQYF.

V and J are TRBV29-1 and TRBJ2-1; no clear D gene. This CDR3 is 10 amino acids long. Between the trimmed V and J ends, which lost 7 bases and 6 bases, there was a span of 7 bases. Germline CDR1 is SQVTM and CDR2 is ANQGSEA. This CDR3 is CSGSGNEQFF. CDR3 nucleotides: TGCAGCGGGTCAGGCAATGAGCAGTTCTTC.

The V and J genes are TRBV6-1 and TRBJ1-5; D uncertain. The CDR3 is 16 residues long. V shed 6 bases and J shed 0 bases, with 15 bases lying between them. Looked up from germline, CDR1 is MNHNS and CDR2 is SASEGT. CDR3 sequence (DNA): TGTGCCAGCAGGGAAAGGCGGCAGAATAGCAATCAGCCCCAGCATTTT. Its protein is CASRERRQNSNQPQHF.

The chain joins TRBV29-1 to TRBJ2-2, with D unresolved. The ends were cut back, 8 bases at V and 7 bases at J, with 14 bases in the middle. This CDR3 is 12 amino acids long. The germline gives CDR1 SQVTM, CDR2 ANQGSEA. CDR3 protein: CSILPELGELFF. The CDR3 region has the DNA TGCAGCATCCTCCCTGAACTCGGGGAGCTGTTTTTT.

This rearrangement joins TRBV30 to TRBJ1-2, with 8 nucleotides matching TRBD1. The CDR3 extends over 13 amino acids. Germline loops: CDR1 GTSNPN, CDR2 SVGIG (reference sequence). The V and J ends lost 5 bases and 3 bases, in that order; junction bases with no gene match: 5. CDR3 DNA sequence: TGTGCCTGGGGGGAGGACAGGGACTATGGCTACACCTTC. Protein product: CAWGEDRDYGYTF. Full variable domain (remainder filled in from reference TRBV30 and TRBJ1-2): SQTIHQWPATLVQPVGSPLSLECTVEGTSNPNLYWYRQAAGRGLQLLFYSVGIGQISSEVPQNLSASRPQDRQFILSSKKLLLSDSGFYLCAWGEDRDYGYTFGSGTRLTVV.

V gene TRBV5-1 combines with J gene TRBJ2-3, with D tentatively TRBD1 (5 bases). This CDR3 region has 12 residues. V was shortened by 6 bases and J by 4 bases, with 9 bases between the two germline ends. Germline assignment: CDR1 SGHRS and CDR2 YFSETQ. The chain's CDR3 is CASNQGPDTQYF. For the CDR3, the DNA is TGCGCCAGCAACCAGGGTCCAGATACGCAGTATTTT. Combining the CDR3 with reference TRBV5-1 and TRBJ2-3 gives the whole variable domain KAGVTQTPRYLIKTRGQQVTLSCSPISGHRSVSWYQQTPGQGLQFLFEYFSETQRNKGNFPGRFSGRQFSNSRSEMNVSTLELGDSALYLCASNQGPDTQYFGPGTRLTVL.

The chain has TRBV20-1 and TRBJ2-3; D is unresolved. Trimming took 6 bases from V and 4 from J, leaving 8 bases between them. The CDR3 loop spans 11 amino acids. From germline, CDR1 is DFQATT and CDR2 SNEGSKA (reference sequence). The CDR3 spells CSAQRSDTQYF. The CDR3 coding sequence is TGCAGTGCCCAGCGCTCAGATACGCAGTATTTT.

The J gene is TRBJ1-2, the V gene TRBV19; D gene uncertain. V lost 6 bases and J 1 base, leaving 3 bases between the germline ends. The CDR3 length is 11 residues. Germline CDR1 LNHDA, CDR2 SQIVND (reference sequence). CDR3 in amino acids: CASSLNYGYTF. The CDR3 region has the DNA TGTGCCAGTAGCCTTAACTATGGCTACACCTTC.

In this sample, this clone turned up once. The CDR3 coding sequence is TGTGCCAGCAGCGTCGGGGGCACAGATACGCAGTATTTT. This encodes CASSVGGTDTQYF. The chain carries TRBV9 and TRBJ2-3; maybe TRBD2 (5 bases). The length of the CDR3 is 13 residues. The V end lost 2 bases, the J end lost 1 base, and 5 bases lay between the germline ends. Germline V gene lookup returns CDR1 SGDLS and CDR2 YYNGEE.

V is TRBV5-4 and J is TRBJ2-3; TRBD2 matches 9 bases. Looked up from germline, CDR1 is SGHNT and CDR2 is YYREEE (reference sequence). The CDR3 totals 15 residues. The V and J ends lost 4 bases and 2 bases, in that order; junction bases with no gene match: 5. The CDR3 sequence is CASSPRLAATDTQYF. The CDR3 region has the DNA TGTGCCAGCAGCCCTAGACTAGCGGCCACAGATACGCAGTATTTT.

V and J are TRBV11-2 and TRBJ1-5; TRBD1 agrees at 8 bases. V trimming: 5 bases; J trimming: 6 bases; junction bases outside the gene matches: 6. CDR3 length: 14 residues. The germline gives CDR1 SGHAT, CDR2 FQNNGV. CDR3 loop: CASSAPGTGQPQHF. The CDR3 bases are TGTGCCAGCAGCGCCCCAGGGACAGGTCAGCCCCAGCATTTT.

The V gene is TRBV6-5, the J gene TRBJ2-5, with 7 bases identical to TRBD1. J gave up 2 bases and V 7 bases, and 4 bases lay outside the gene matches. The CDR3 length is 13 residues. Germline-derived CDR1 and CDR2 are MNHEY and SVGAGI. The CDR3 nucleotides are TGTGCCAGCAAAGACAGGGTTCAAGAGACCCAGTACTTC. It translates to CASKDRVQETQYF.

V is TRBV29-1 and J is TRBJ2-7; D may be TRBD2 (5 bases). The CDR3 consists of 14 residues. Germline V gene data show CDR1 as SQVTM and CDR2 as ANQGSEA. The V end was cut by 4 bases, the J end by 3 bases, with 16 bases between. The CDR3 DNA sequence: TGCAGCGTTGGGAGCCATAAGCGGAACTACGAGCAGTACGTC. This translates into CSVGSHKRNYEQYV.

The DNA of the CDR3 is TGTGCCAGCAGCGTAGCGCCGGGAGTGGGAGATACGCAGTATTTT. It codes for CASSVAPGVGDTQYF. This chain joins TRBV9 and TRBJ2-3; D is possibly TRBD2 (6 bases). This CDR3 comprises 15 residues. Germline CDR1 reads SGDLS; CDR2 reads YYNGEE. Trimming left V 0 bases short and J 5 bases short, with 13 bases between.